The rows below give T cell receptor beta chains drawn from one sample of a study of Graves' ophthalmopathy and Graves' hyperthyroidism. TCRdb re-called the multiplex PCR reads through MiXCR, storing one row per CDR3 protein. The repertoire includes roughly 170,000 distinct CDR3 sequences, under 45% of them detected once, and roughly 9% sits in the top ten. Sequencing was done on a sample of peripheral blood. The receptors originated from a man aged 25 to 40 with Graves' ophthalmopathy. Each CDR3 is given with its conserved first and last residue. The order of the fields is J gene, D gene, V gene, clone size, CDR3 DNA, CDR3 protein. A D gene is named only where the DNA matches it firmly. Size values are once, few and many counts, or a class for expanded clones, and some rows have none.

TRBJ1-2 - TRBV6-5 - TGTGCCAGCAGTTACGGTGGCAGCTCGGTTTACTCAAATGGCTACACCTTC CASSYGGSSVYSNGYTF
TRBJ1-1 - TRBV30 many TGTGCCTGGAATCCCGTTTCCACTGAAGCTTTCTTT CAWNPVSTEAFF
TRBJ1-5 - TRBV11-2 many TGTGCCAGCAGCTTAGAGGGCGGGGGAGGCCAGCCCCAGCATTTT CASSLEGGGGQPQHF
TRBJ2-5 TRBD2 TRBV28 - TGTGCCAGCAGCACCCGGGGGGTAAAGCAAGAGACCCAGTACTTC CASSTRGVKQETQYF
TRBJ1-5 - TRBV30 many TGTGCCTGGAGTGTTACAAACAATCAGCCCCAGCATTTT CAWSVTNNQPQHF
TRBJ2-7 - TRBV11-2 many TGTGCCAGCAGCACAAGGCCTAAGGTAGAGATCTACGAGCAGTACTTC CASSTRPKVEIYEQYF
TRBJ1-2 - TRBV30 many TGTGCCTGGAGTGTACGTTATGGCTACACCTTC CAWSVRYGYTF
TRBJ1-2 TRBD1 TRBV27 many TGTGCCAGCAGTGAACTCGGGACAGGACTTAACTATGGCTACACCTTC CASSELGTGLNYGYTF
TRBJ2-7 TRBD1 TRBV12-3/TRBV12-4 many TGTGCCAGCAGTCCGACCCCGGGACAGGGGGCTTACGAGCAGTACTTC CASSPTPGQGAYEQYF
TRBJ2-7 - TRBV27 many TGTGCCAACCTGGAATGGGGACGGTACGAGCAGTACTTC CANLEWGRYEQYF
TRBJ2-5 - TRBV28 many TGTGCCAGCAAGGGTGGAGCGGTCCAAGAGACCCAGTACTTC CASKGGAVQETQYF
TRBJ1-1 TRBD1 TRBV6-5 - TGTGCCAGCAGTTACCCGGACAGGGGTTCTGAAGCTTTCTTT CASSYPDRGSEAFF
TRBJ1-1 - TRBV7-2 - TGTGCCAGCAGTAAACTAGGGGGTGATACTGAAGCTTTCTTT CASSKLGGDTEAFF
TRBJ2-7 - TRBV28 - TGTGCCAGCAGTTTAGGGGGCAGGGATACCTACGAGCAGTACTTC CASSLGGRDTYEQYF
TRBJ2-7 TRBD2 TRBV28 many TGTGCCAGCAGTTTCCCTCTAGCGGGAGGTCGCTCCTACGAGCAGTACTTC CASSFPLAGGRSYEQYF
TRBJ2-7 TRBD1 TRBV6-5 many TGTGCCAGCAGTTACTTTAGGACAGGCGCACGCTACGAGCAGTACTTC CASSYFRTGARYEQYF
TRBJ2-7 - TRBV6-2/TRBV6-3 many TGTGCCAGCAGTTACTCGTGGGCGAATCCCTACGAGCAGTACTTC CASSYSWANPYEQYF
TRBJ1-1 - TRBV6-4 many TGTGCCAGCAGGATCACAATAGGCGGACACGAGGGAGAGAACACTGAAGCTTTCTTT CASRITIGGHEGENTEAFF
TRBJ2-7 TRBD2 TRBV18 many TGTGCCAGCTCCCACAGTAGCGGGAGCTACGAGCAGTACTTC CASSHSSGSYEQYF
TRBJ2-7 TRBD2 TRBV15 - TGTGCCACCAGCAGAGTTAGGACTAGCGGGAGTCCCTACGAGCAGTACTTC CATSRVRTSGSPYEQYF
TRBJ1-1 - TRBV7-2 - TGTGCCAGCAGTTCCGATTGGGGGACTGAAGCTTTCTTT CASSSDWGTEAFF
TRBJ1-1 TRBD1 TRBV12-3/TRBV12-4 - TGTGCCAGCAGTTTTAGGGACAGGGGTCCCCCTGAAGCTTTCTTT CASSFRDRGPPEAFF
TRBJ2-7 TRBD1 TRBV6-5 - TGTGCCAGCAGTTACCCGCAAACAGGGGGCGACTCCTACGAGCAGTACTTC CASSYPQTGGDSYEQYF
TRBJ2-5 TRBD1 TRBV28 - TGTGCCAGCAGTTCGGGAGGGACAGGGGCGAAGACCCAGTACTTC CASSSGGTGAKTQYF
TRBJ2-2 - TRBV18 many TGTGCCAGCTCACCACCGGGAAAGGACAACGGGGAGCTGTTTTTT CASSPPGKDNGELFF
TRBJ2-7 TRBD2 TRBV12-3/TRBV12-4 - TGTGCCAGCAGTTCGGGGGGGCCCGCAGGGAACGAGCAGTACTTC CASSSGGPAGNEQYF
TRBJ1-5 TRBD1 TRBV15 - TGTGCCACCAGCAGGGGGGACAGGCGCAATCAGCCCCAGCATTTT CATSRGDRRNQPQHF
TRBJ2-7 TRBD2 TRBV24-1 many TGTGCCACCAGTGACCCCCGGGCGGGAGGAGTACACGAGCAGTACTTC CATSDPRAGGVHEQYF